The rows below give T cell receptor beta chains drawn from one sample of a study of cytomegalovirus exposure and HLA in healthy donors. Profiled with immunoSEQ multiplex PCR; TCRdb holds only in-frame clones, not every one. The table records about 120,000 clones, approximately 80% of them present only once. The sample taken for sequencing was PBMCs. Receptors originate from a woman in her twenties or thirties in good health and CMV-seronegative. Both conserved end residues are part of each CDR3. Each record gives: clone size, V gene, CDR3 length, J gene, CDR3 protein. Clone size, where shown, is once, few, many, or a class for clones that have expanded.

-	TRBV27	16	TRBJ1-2	CASSLTPGTGGVGYTF
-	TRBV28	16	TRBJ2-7	CASSLTPGQPSYEQYF
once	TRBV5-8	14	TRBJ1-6	CASSSGQGNSPLHF
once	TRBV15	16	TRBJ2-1	CATSRPGQFSYNEQFF
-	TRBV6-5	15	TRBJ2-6	CASSSAGAGANVLTF
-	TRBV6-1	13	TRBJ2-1	CASSTTGIDEQFF
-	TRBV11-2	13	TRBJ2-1	CASSRDRVREQFF
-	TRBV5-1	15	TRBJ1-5	CASSGRREADQLQHF
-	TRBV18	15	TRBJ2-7	CASSPPSGWAYEQYF
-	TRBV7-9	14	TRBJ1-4	CASSPGQGSEKLFF
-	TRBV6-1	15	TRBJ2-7	CASPTPTGRTYEQYF
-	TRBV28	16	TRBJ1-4	CASSYRAGGRNEKLFF
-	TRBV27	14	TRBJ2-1	CASSTDRGYNEQFF
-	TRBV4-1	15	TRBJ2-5	CASSQESSGSETQYF
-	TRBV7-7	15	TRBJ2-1	CASSQREDGYNEQFF
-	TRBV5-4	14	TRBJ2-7	CASSWGTGLYEQYF
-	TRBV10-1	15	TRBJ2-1	CASSSGRSYNDEQFF
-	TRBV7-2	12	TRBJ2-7	CASSSSDYEQYF
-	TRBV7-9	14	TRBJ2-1	CASRSPSGRGEQFF
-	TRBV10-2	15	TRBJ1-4	CASSQGTELNEKLFF
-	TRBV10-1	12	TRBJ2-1	CASSVNTRSQFF
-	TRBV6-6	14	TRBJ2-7	CASSYQDSSYEQYF
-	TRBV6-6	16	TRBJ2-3	CASSRSSGTSTDTQYF
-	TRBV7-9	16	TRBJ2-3	CSSSLLGITSTDTQYF
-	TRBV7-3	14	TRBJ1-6	CASSRAAGGSPLHF
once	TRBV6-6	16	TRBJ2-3	CASSYSTGGRTDTQYF
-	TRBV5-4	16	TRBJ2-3	CASSLLRSRSTDTQYF
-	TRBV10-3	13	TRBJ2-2	CAIRDTGEGELFF
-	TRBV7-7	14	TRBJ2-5	CASSSRGEQETQYF
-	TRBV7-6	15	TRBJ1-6	CASSLGTDQNSPLHF
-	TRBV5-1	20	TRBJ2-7	CASSSWGPGRATLSDYEQYF
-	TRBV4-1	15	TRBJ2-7	CASSQEISGYYEQYF